The T cell receptor beta chain under discussion was sequenced for a study of T cells after yellow fever vaccination. Overall study results and limits: Weaker overall was a secondary response that nonetheless peaked faster, on day 5 versus 15.

Template-switching 5'RACE yielded the TCR cDNA; a universal primer site and UMIs were added in the process. Using its own MiXCR run on the 5' RACE reads, TCRdb lists one record per CDR3 protein. The table includes a few hundred thousand distinct CDR3 sequences, about 5.2% detected once. Ten or more counts support this clonotype. Antigen: not known. The V end was cut by 2 bases, the J end by 1 base, with 6 bases between. Looked up from germline, CDR1 is SGHDT and CDR2 is YYEEEE. The CDR3 has 13 residues. This specimen was CD4+ T cells sorted from PBMCs, taken on the day of the yellow fever booster vaccination. The source is a man between 18 and 29 years old who received the YFV17D yellow fever vaccine. The rearrangement joins TRBV5-6 to TRBJ1-1; D may be TRBD1 (5 bases). CDR3 region: CASSFGTNTEAFF. The CDR3 region has the DNA TGTGCCAGCAGCTTCGGGACGAACACTGAAGCTTTCTTT. The complete variable domain, with remaining parts taken from reference TRBV5-6 and TRBJ1-1, reads DAGVTQSPTHLIKTRGQQVTLRCSPKSGHDTVSWYQQALGQGPQFIFQYYEEEERQRGNFPDRFSGHQFPNYSSELNVNALLLGDSALYLCASSFGTNTEAFFGQGTRLTVV.